Reported below is one T cell receptor beta chain. Its antigen is not identified. This specimen belongs to a study of beta chain features in type 1 diabetes. Regarding the study as a whole: Researchers report that Type 1 diabetes patients had moderately but significantly shorter TCRB CDR3s across all four CD4+ subsets.

The CDR3 consists of 16 residues. V lost 4 bases, J lost 3 bases, and 10 bases stayed unmatched. CDR1 is SGHDT, CDR2 YYEEEE, per germline. Sequencing targeted expressed TCRB transcripts, as all isolated RNA had been reverse transcribed. The assay was immunoSEQ multiplex PCR, and TCRdb's table has in-frame clones only and misses some. The table has 200,000 to 250,000 clones, about a tenth seen once. The collection from each donor was one heparinised blood draw averaging roughly 100 mL. Sequencing used central memory CD4+ T cells from blood. This chain connects TRBV5-6 to TRBJ1-2; the match to TRBD1 covers 9 bases. The receptor comes from a man between 18 and 35 years old in good health. The DNA of the CDR3 is TGTGCCAGCAGCCTAGGACGGGACAGGGTTGACTATGGCTACACCTTC. This encodes CASSLGRDRVDYGYTF.